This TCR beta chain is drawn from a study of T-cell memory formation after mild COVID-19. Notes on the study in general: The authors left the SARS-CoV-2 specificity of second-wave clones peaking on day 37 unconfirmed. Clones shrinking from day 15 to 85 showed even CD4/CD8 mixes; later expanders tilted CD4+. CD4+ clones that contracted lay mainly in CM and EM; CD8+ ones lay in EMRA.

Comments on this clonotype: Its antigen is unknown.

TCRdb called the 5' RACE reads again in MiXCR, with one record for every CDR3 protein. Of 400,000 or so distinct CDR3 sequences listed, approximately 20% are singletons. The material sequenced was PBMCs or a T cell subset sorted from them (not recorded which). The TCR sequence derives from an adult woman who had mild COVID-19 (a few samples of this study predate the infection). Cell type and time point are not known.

The CDR3: CASSLGGMNTDTQYF. The CDR3 coding sequence is TGCGCCAGCAGCTTGGGCGGAATGAACACAGATACGCAGTATTTT. The gene calls are TRBV5-1 and TRBJ2-3; D not resolved. This CDR3 region has 15 residues. Germline loops: CDR1 SGHRS, CDR2 YFSETQ. Trimming left V 0 bases short and J 2 bases short, with 10 bases between.